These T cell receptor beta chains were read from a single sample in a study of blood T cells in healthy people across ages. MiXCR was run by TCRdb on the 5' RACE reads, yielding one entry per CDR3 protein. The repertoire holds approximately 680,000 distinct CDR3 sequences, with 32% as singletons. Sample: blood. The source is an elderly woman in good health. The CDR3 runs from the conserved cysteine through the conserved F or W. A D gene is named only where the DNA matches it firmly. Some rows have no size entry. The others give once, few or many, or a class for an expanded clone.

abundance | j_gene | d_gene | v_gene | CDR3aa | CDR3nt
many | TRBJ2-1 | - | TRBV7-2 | CASSEVAGAAEQFF | TGTGCCAGCAGCGAGGTGGCGGGGGCCGCTGAGCAGTTCTTC
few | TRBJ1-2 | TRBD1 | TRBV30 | CAWSLGTAYYGYTF | TGTGCCTGGAGTCTCGGGACAGCGTATTATGGCTACACCTTC
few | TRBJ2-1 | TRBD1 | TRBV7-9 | CVSSFSGQGANEQFF | TGTGTCAGCAGCTTTAGCGGACAGGGGGCCAATGAGCAGTTCTTC
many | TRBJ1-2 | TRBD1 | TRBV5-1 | CASSIRTGEDGYTF | TGCGCCAGCAGCATACGGACAGGGGAAGATGGCTACACCTTC
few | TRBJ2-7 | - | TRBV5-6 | CASSLAGGAGGYEQYF | TGTGCCAGCAGCTTGGCCGGGGGGGCAGGGGGCTACGAGCAGTACTTC
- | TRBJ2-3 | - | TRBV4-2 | CASSQVGTTDTQYF | TGTGCCAGCAGCCAAGTCGGGACCACAGATACGCAGTATTTT
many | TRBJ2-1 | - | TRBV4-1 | CASSQGAGAGYNEQFF | TGCGCCAGCAGCCAAGGCGCTGGAGCAGGATACAATGAGCAGTTCTTC
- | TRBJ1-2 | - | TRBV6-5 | CASRRPGTTGYTF | TGTGCCAGCAGGCGGCCTGGGACAACTGGCTACACCTTC
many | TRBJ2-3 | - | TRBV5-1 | CASSFTEDTQYF | TGCGCCAGCTCCTTTACAGAGGATACGCAGTATTTT
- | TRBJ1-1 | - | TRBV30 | CAWSRTGAEAFF | TGTGCCTGGAGCCGTACAGGTGCTGAAGCTTTCTTT
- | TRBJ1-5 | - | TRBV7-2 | CASSEWTSQINQPQHF | TGTGCCAGCAGCGAATGGACATCCCAGATCAATCAGCCCCAGCATTTT
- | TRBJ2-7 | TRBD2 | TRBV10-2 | CASSETIGQVLAGGPYEQYF | TGCGCCAGCAGTGAGACCATAGGACAGGTACTAGCGGGAGGGCCGTACGAGCAGTACTTC
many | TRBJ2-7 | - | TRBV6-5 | CASSRGPSYEQYF | TGTGCCAGCAGCCGGGGGCCTTCCTACGAGCAGTACTTC
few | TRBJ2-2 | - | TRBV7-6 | CASSSTTAPGELFF | TGTGCCAGCAGCTCTACGACGGCTCCCGGGGAGCTGTTTTTT
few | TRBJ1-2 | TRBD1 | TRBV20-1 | CSVPGQVIYGYTF | TGCAGTGTTCCGGGACAGGTGATCTATGGCTACACCTTC
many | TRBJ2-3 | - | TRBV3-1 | CASSQAYRERGTDTQYF | TGTGCCAGCAGCCAAGCTTACAGGGAGAGGGGCACAGATACGCAGTATTTT
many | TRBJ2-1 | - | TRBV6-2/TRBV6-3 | CASTRDGYNEQFF | TGTGCCAGCACTAGGGACGGCTACAATGAGCAGTTCTTC
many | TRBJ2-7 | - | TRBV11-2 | CASSLVQGGYEQYF | TGTGCCAGCAGTTTAGTCCAGGGGGGGTACGAGCAGTACTTC
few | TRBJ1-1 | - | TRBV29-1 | CSVTSGGPNTEAFF | TGCAGCGTCACATCCGGGGGCCCGAACACTGAAGCTTTCTTT
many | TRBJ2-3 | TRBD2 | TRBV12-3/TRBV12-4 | CASSLSLADTDTQYF | TGTGCCAGCAGTTTGAGCCTAGCGGACACAGATACGCAGTATTTT
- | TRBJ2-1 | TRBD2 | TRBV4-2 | CASSQELPSGLRFF | TGTGCCAGCAGCCAAGAATTACCTAGCGGGCTTCGGTTCTTC
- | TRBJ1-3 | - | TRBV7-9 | CASSLAISGSGNTIYF | TGTGCCAGCAGCTTAGCGATATCGGGATCTGGAAACACCATATATTTT
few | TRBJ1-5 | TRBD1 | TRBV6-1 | CASSERQGAQPQHF | TGTGCCAGCAGTGAACGACAGGGGGCTCAGCCCCAGCATTTT
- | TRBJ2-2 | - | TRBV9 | CASSVGGVGELFF | TGTGCCAGCAGCGTAGGGGGTGTCGGGGAGCTGTTTTTT
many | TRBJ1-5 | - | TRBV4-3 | CASLEGNQPQHF | TGCGCCAGCCTGGAGGGAAACCAGCCCCAGCATTTT
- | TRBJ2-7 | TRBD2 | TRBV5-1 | CASSPVGGVEQYF | TGCGCCAGCAGCCCCGTCGGGGGGGTAGAGCAGTACTTC
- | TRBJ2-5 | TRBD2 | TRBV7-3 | CAGSLGTSGTQYF | TGTGCCGGCAGCCTCGGGACTAGCGGGACCCAGTACTTC
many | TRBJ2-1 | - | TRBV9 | CASSVGVQGNEQFF | TGTGCCAGCAGCGTAGGAGTACAGGGCAATGAGCAGTTCTTC
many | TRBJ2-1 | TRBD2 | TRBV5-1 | CASRYGGGDNEQFF | TGCGCCAGCAGATACGGGGGGGGCGACAATGAGCAGTTCTTC
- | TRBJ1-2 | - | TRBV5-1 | CASSSVQGCVGYTF | TGCGCCAGCAGCTCGGTTCAGGGATGTGTGGGCTACACCTTC
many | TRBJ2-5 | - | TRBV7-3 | CASSLVPGRGQETQYF | TGTGCCAGCAGCTTAGTTCCGGGCAGGGGCCAAGAGACCCAGTACTTC
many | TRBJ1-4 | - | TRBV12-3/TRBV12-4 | CASAASTNEKLFF | TGTGCCAGCGCCGCTTCAACTAATGAAAAACTGTTTTTT
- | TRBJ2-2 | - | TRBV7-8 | CASSTRARNTGELFF | TGTGCCAGCAGCACCCGGGCCCGAAACACCGGGGAGCTGTTTTTT
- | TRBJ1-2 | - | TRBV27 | CASSFPGGTSYTF | TGTGCCAGCAGTTTTCCCGGTGGGACAAGCTACACCTTC
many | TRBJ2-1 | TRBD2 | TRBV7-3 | CASSPYVGGSSGMASYNEQFF | TGTGCCAGCAGCCCATACGTCGGGGGTTCTAGCGGGATGGCCTCCTACAATGAGCAGTTCTTC
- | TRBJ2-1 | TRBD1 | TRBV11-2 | CASSSGQNRPQETQFF | TGTGCCAGCAGCTCGGGACAGAATCGTCCCCAAGAGACCCAGTTCTTC
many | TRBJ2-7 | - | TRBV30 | CAWKRVISYEQYF | TGTGCCTGGAAGCGGGTAATTTCCTACGAGCAGTACTTC
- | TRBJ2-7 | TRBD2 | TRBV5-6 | CASSYGLVEQYF | TGTGCCAGCAGCTACGGACTAGTCGAGCAGTACTTC
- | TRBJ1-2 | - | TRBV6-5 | CASSDAEASHGYTF | TGTGCCAGCAGCGACGCTGAAGCCTCCCATGGCTACACCTTC
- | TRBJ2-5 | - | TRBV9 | CASSVAPGQSETQYF | TGTGCCAGCAGCGTAGCGCCGGGACAATCAGAGACCCAGTACTTC
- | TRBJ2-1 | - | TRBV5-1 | CASSLGQGYDEQFF | TGCGCCAGCAGCTTGGGTCAGGGTTACGATGAGCAGTTCTTC